This T cell receptor (beta chain) was recorded in a study of OX40 agonist ivuxolimab in advanced cancers. The CDR3 is 13 amino acids. After removal of 8 bases from V and 8 bases from J, the junction contained 6 bases not matched to a gene. Germline-derived CDR1 and CDR2 are SQVTM and ANQGSEA. Some clones are missing from TCRdb's copy, which holds only in-frame ones; the method was immunoSEQ multiplex PCR. The data contain roughly 60,000 clones, roughly 81% of them singletons. This sequence originates from an adult with an advanced solid tumor such as melanoma, head and neck, liver or kidney cancer. V is TRBV29-1 and J is TRBJ2-1, with 13 bases matching TRBD2. Material: CD4+ or CD8+ T cells sorted from blood, obtained in a trial of the OX40 agonist ivuxolimab. The CDR3 DNA sequence: TGCAGCCCTCGACTAGCGGGGGGCTATGAGCAGTTCTTC. Translated, it gives CSPRLAGGYEQFF.